This note documents a single T cell receptor beta chain sequence. CDR3 length: 13 amino acids. The germline CDR1 and CDR2 sequences are SEHNR and FQNEAQ (reference sequence). V was cut by 0 bases and J by 4 bases, with 6 bases left in between. This record belongs to a study of early T cells in non-severe SARS-CoV-2 infection. The TCR library protocol attached unique molecular identifiers to the individual cDNA molecules. In TCRdb, the 5' RACE reads were re-called with MiXCR into one record per CDR3 protein. The sample consists of tens of thousands of distinct CDR3 sequences, about 12% of them appearing once.

This clonotype was obtained from an adult who was a healthcare worker with PCR-confirmed SARS-CoV-2 infection or an uninfected control (not recorded which). Sequenced material: whole blood. The rearrangement links TRBV7-9 to TRBJ1-1, with D unresolved. CDR3 amino acids: CASSLALGTEAFF. CDR3 DNA: TGTGCCAGCAGCTTAGCGTTGGGCACTGAAGCTTTCTTT.